These T cell receptor beta chains were read from a single sample in a study of blood T cells in healthy people across ages. In TCRdb, the 5' RACE reads were re-called with MiXCR into one record per CDR3 protein. The sample has fewer than 900,000 distinct CDR3 sequences, around 40% seen once. Material for sequencing was blood. The source of these receptors is an older woman in good health. Both conserved end residues are part of each CDR3. Fields, in order: J gene, clone size, D gene, V gene, CDR3 DNA, CDR3 protein. A D gene is named only where the DNA matches it firmly. Not every row has a clone size; where given, it reads once, few, many or a size class.

TRBJ2-6,few,TRBD1,TRBV4-2,TGTGCCAGCAGCCAGGATCCGGGACAGGGGGCAGGTGGGGCCAACGTCCTGACTTTC,CASSQDPGQGAGGANVLTF
TRBJ2-7,many,.,TRBV7-2,TGTGCCAGCAGCTTAGGAAACCCGTACGAGCAGTACTTC,CASSLGNPYEQYF
TRBJ2-3,few,TRBD1,TRBV20-1,TGCAGTGGTCCGGGACAGGGGGGATCCACAGATACGCAGTATTTT,CSGPGQGGSTDTQYF
TRBJ2-4,.,.,TRBV28,TGTGCCAGCACAGGGATAAACATTCAGTACTTC,CASTGINIQYF
TRBJ2-5,.,TRBD2,TRBV5-1,TGCGCCAGCAGCTTCCTAGCGGATAAAGAGACCCAGTACTTC,CASSFLADKETQYF
TRBJ2-7,.,TRBD2,TRBV5-1,TGCGCCAGCACAGCGGGGGGGAACTCCTACGAGCAGTACTTC,CASTAGGNSYEQYF
TRBJ2-2,.,.,TRBV3-1,TGTGCCAGCAGCTATCATAGCTCCGGGGAGCTGTTTTTT,CASSYHSSGELFF
TRBJ2-1,.,.,TRBV5-1,TGCGCCAGCACCCCGGACAGTTCCAATGAGCAGTTCTTC,CASTPDSSNEQFF
TRBJ2-7,.,.,TRBV2,TGTGCCAGCAGGGAACAGGTTAGCTCCTACGAGCAGTACTTC,CASREQVSSYEQYF
TRBJ2-5,.,.,TRBV5-1,TGCGCCAGCAGTTACCTAGGAACAACACAGAAAGAGACCCAGTACTTC,CASSYLGTTQKETQYF
TRBJ2-1,.,TRBD1,TRBV11-2,TGTGCCAGCAGCGATCCCTTCAGGGGGCAGTCCTACAATGAGCAGTTCTTC,CASSDPFRGQSYNEQFF
TRBJ2-3,few,TRBD2,TRBV20-1,TGCAGTGCTAGAGCAAGGACTAGCGGGGGTTGGGATACGCAGTATTTT,CSARARTSGGWDTQYF
TRBJ1-5,.,.,TRBV5-1,TGCGCCAGCAGCTCCACAGGGCCCAAGCAGCCCCAGCATTTT,CASSSTGPKQPQHF
TRBJ2-2,.,.,TRBV27,TGTGCCAGCACAAGACTAGTCACCGGGGAGCTGTTTTTT,CASTRLVTGELFF
TRBJ2-4,.,.,TRBV20-1,TGCAGTGCTAGGCCAGTAGGGGGAAACATTCAGTACTTC,CSARPVGGNIQYF
TRBJ2-7,.,.,TRBV4-2,TGTGCCAGCAGCCTCCAGGGATTCGCCTACGAGCAGTACTTC,CASSLQGFAYEQYF